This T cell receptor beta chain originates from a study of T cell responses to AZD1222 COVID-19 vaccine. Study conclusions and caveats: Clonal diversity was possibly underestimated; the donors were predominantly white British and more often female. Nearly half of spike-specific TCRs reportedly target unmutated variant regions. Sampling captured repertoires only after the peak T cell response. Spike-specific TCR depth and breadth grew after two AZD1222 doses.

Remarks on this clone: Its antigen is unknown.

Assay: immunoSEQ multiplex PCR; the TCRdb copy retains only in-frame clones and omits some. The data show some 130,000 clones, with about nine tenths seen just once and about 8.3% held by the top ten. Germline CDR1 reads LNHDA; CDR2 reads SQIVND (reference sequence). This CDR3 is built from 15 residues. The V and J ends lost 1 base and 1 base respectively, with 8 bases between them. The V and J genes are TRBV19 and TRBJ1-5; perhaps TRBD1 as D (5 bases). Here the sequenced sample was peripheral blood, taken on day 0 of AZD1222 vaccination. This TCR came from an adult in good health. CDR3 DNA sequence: TGTGCCAGTAGTATAGGAGGGGCAAGCAATCAGCCCCAGCATTTT. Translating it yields CASSIGGASNQPQHF.